This note documents a single T cell receptor beta chain sequence. This record belongs to a study of radiotherapy plus CTLA-4 blockade in lung cancer. Here immunoSEQ multiplex PCR was the method, and the copy in TCRdb shows in-frame clones only, minus some. Here the sample spans 85,000 to 120,000 clones, over 75% being singletons. The CDR3 has 14 amino acids. CDR1 and CDR2 (germline): LGHNA, YSLEER. Trimming cost V 1 base and J 3 bases; bases outside gene matches: 3. This clonotype was sampled from a human donor with non-small cell lung cancer that progressed on radiotherapy plus ipilimumab. Some clones in this sample may be carry-over from other donors' samples. The V call is TRBV4-3, the J call TRBJ2-7; 7 bases align to TRBD2. This specimen was peripheral blood, taken from a patient treated with radiotherapy plus ipilimumab. Written as DNA, the CDR3 is TGCGCCAGCAGCCAAGTATCGGGGGGCTACGAGCAGTACTTC. Translated, it gives CASSQVSGGYEQYF.